Listed below are T cell receptor beta chains from one sample, sequenced in a study of shared clonotypes between healthy human individuals. This table comes from immunoSEQ multiplex PCR, and its TCRdb copy is limited to in-frame clones, with some not included. Found here are about 550,000 clones, roughly 95% of them singletons; the top ten hold 0.09% to 0.13%. The sequenced sample was naive CD8+ T cells sorted from blood. All receptors come from a woman aged 25 to 39 in good health. Each CDR3 is given without its conserved first and last residue. Each record gives: V gene, J gene, CDR3 protein.

v_call: TRBV6-1
j_call: TRBJ1-2
cdr3_aa: ASCSSRGYT

v_call: TRBV4-1
j_call: TRBJ2-4
cdr3_aa: ASSQREDTLNIQY

v_call: TRBV28
j_call: TRBJ2-3
cdr3_aa: ASRPLAGGPTDTQY

v_call: TRBV29-1
j_call: TRBJ2-3
cdr3_aa: SVGEWDTQY

v_call: TRBV2
j_call: TRBJ2-5
cdr3_aa: ASLIQETQY

v_call: TRBV27
j_call: TRBJ1-1
cdr3_aa: ASKKGMNTEAF

v_call: TRBV9
j_call: TRBJ1-1
cdr3_aa: ASSSRTGDAF

v_call: TRBV30
j_call: TRBJ2-7
cdr3_aa: AWSKGAGTSEYEQY

v_call: TRBV5-4
j_call: TRBJ1-1
cdr3_aa: ASSFVDTEAF

v_call: TRBV14
j_call: TRBJ2-7
cdr3_aa: ASSQIQQGLDYEQY

v_call: TRBV29-1
j_call: TRBJ2-7
cdr3_aa: SVITSGSEYEQY

v_call: TRBV7-9
j_call: TRBJ2-7
cdr3_aa: ASSPGTREQY

v_call: TRBV19
j_call: TRBJ1-2
cdr3_aa: ASSSDGYGYT

v_call: TRBV6-1
j_call: TRBJ2-1
cdr3_aa: ASSVADSGFEQF

v_call: TRBV19
j_call: TRBJ2-6
cdr3_aa: ASGAPGANVLT

v_call: TRBV6-5
j_call: TRBJ2-2
cdr3_aa: ASSYSPNTGELF

v_call: TRBV2
j_call: TRBJ2-1
cdr3_aa: ASSGFEAGAYNEQF

v_call: TRBV28
j_call: TRBJ1-4
cdr3_aa: ASSDTGDEKLF

v_call: TRBV14
j_call: TRBJ1-4
cdr3_aa: ASSRRGGEKLF

v_call: TRBV10-2
j_call: TRBJ2-5
cdr3_aa: ASSEVGLTNQETQY

v_call: TRBV5-4
j_call: TRBJ1-1
cdr3_aa: ASSLNSEAF

v_call: TRBV28
j_call: TRBJ2-7
cdr3_aa: ASSLSPSGKSYEQY

v_call: TRBV28
j_call: TRBJ2-5
cdr3_aa: ASSLSDRVWETQY

v_call: TRBV6-1
j_call: TRBJ2-2
cdr3_aa: ASSQGDILAELF

v_call: TRBV5-4
j_call: TRBJ2-3
cdr3_aa: ASSLIGAGRTDTQY

v_call: TRBV27
j_call: TRBJ1-1
cdr3_aa: ASSSRTGQVGMNTEAF

v_call: TRBV6-1
j_call: TRBJ1-2
cdr3_aa: ASSQGAYGYT

v_call: TRBV11-2
j_call: TRBJ2-1
cdr3_aa: ASSTGLWDEQF